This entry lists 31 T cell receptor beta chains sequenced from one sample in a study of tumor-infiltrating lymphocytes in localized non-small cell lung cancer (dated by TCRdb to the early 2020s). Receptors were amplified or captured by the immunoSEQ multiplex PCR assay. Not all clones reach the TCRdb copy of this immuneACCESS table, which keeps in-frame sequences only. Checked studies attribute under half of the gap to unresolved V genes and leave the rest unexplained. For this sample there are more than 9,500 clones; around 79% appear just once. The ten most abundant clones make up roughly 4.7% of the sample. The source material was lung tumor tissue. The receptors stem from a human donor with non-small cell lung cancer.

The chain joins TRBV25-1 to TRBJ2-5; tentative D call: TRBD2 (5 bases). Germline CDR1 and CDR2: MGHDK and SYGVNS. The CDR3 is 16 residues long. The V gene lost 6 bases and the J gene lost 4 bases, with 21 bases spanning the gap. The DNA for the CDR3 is TGTGCCAGCAGCTCTCACGCTGGACCTGGAGGAGAGACCCAGTACTTC. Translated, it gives CASSSHAGPGGETQYF.

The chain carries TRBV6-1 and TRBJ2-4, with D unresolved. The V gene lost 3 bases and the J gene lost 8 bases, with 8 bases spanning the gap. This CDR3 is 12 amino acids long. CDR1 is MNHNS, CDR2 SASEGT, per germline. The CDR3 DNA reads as TGTGCCAGCAGTGAGTCCCGAGACATTCAGTACTTC. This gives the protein CASSESRDIQYF.

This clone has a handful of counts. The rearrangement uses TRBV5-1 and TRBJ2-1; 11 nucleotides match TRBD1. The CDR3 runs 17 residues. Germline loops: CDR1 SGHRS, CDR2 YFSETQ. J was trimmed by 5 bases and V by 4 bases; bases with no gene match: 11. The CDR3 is CASSPASGQGADNEQFF. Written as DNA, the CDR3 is TGCGCCAGCAGCCCAGCCTCAGGACAGGGGGCGGACAATGAGCAGTTCTTC.

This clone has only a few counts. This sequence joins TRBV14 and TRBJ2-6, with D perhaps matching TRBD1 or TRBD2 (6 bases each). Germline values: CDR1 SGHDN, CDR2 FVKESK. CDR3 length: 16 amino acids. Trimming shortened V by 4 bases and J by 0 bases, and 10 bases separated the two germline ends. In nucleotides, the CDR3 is TGTGCCAGCAGCCCCGGGGGCTACTCTGGGGCCAACGTCCTGACTTTC. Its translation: CASSPGGYSGANVLTF.

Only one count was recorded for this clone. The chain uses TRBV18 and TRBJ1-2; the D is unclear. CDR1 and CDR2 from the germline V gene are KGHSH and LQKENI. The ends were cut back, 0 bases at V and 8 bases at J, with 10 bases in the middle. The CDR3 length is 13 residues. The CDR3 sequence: CASSPPGREGYTF. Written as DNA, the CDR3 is TGTGCCAGCTCACCACCGGGCCGGGAAGGCTACACCTTC.

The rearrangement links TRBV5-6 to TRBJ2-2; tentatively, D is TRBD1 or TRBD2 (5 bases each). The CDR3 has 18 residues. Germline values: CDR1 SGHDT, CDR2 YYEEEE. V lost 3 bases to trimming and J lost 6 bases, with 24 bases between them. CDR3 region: CASSYPSGGILGAGELFF. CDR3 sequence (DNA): TGTGCCAGCAGCTACCCATCAGGAGGCATTCTGGGGGCCGGGGAGCTGTTTTTT. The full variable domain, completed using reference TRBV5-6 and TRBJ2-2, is DAGVTQSPTHLIKTRGQQVTLRCSPKSGHDTVSWYQQALGQGPQFIFQYYEEEERQRGNFPDRFSGHQFPNYSSELNVNALLLGDSALYLCASSYPSGGILGAGELFFGEGSRLTVL.

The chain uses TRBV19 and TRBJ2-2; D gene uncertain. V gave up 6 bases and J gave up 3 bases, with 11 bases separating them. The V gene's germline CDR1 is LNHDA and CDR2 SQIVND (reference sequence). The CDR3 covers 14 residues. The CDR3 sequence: CASRGFGDTGELFF. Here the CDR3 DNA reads TGTGCCAGTAGGGGTTTCGGCGACACCGGGGAGCTGTTTTTT.

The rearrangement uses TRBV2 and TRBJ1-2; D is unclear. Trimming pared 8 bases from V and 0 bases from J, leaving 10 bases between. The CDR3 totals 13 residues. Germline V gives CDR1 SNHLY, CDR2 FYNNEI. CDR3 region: CASAETSNYGYTF. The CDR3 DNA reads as TGTGCCAGCGCCGAGACCTCTAACTATGGCTACACCTTC.

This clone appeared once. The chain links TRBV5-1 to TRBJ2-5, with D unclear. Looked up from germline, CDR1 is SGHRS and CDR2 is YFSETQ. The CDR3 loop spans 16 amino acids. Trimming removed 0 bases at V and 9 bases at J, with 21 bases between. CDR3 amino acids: CASSLVGSAGLVAQYF. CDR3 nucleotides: TGCGCCAGCAGCTTGGTTGGTTCGGCCGGCTTGGTCGCCCAGTACTTC.

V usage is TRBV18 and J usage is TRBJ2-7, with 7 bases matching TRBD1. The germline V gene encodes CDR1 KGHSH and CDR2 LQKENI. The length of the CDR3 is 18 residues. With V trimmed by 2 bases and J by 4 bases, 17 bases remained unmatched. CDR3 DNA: TGTGCCAGCTCACCAAGGCGACAGGGACCCACCCCTAGTTACGAGCAGTACTTC. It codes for CASSPRRQGPTPSYEQYF.

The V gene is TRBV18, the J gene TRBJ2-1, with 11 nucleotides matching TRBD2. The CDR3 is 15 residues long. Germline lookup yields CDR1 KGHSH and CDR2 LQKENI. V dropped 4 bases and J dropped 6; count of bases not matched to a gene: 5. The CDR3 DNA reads TGTGCCAGCTCACTTGGACTAGCGGGTATCAATGAGCAGTTCTTC. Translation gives CASSLGLAGINEQFF.

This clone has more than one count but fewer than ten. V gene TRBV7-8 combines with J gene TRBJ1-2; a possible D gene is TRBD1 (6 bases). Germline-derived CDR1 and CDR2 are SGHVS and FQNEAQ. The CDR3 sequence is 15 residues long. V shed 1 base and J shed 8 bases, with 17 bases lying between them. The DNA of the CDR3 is TGTGCCAGCAGCTTAGTTGGCACGGGGGCTGGAGGCTACACCTTC. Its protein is CASSLVGTGAGGYTF.

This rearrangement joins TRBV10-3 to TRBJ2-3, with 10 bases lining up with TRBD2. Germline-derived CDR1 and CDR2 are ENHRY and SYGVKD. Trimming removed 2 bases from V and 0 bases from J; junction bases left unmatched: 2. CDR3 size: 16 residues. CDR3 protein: CAISEGLAESTDTQYF. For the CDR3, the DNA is TGTGCCATCAGTGAGGGACTAGCGGAGAGCACAGATACGCAGTATTTT.

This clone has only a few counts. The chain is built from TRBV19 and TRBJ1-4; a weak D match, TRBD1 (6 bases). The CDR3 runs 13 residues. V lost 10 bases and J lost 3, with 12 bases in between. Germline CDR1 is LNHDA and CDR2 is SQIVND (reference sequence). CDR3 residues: CATTRGPNEKLFF. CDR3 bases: TGTGCCACCACCCGGGGGCCTAATGAAAAACTGTTTTTT.

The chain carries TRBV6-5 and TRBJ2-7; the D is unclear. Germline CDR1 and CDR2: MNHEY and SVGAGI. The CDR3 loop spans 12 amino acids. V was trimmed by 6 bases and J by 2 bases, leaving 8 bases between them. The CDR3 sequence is CASRSLAYEQYF. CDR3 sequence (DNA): TGTGCCAGCAGGTCCCTCGCCTACGAGCAGTACTTC.

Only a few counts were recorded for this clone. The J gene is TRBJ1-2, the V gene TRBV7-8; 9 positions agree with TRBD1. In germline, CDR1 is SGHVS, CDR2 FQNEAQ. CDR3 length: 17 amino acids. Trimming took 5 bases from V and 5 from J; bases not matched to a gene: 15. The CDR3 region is CASSQVLLQGAKYGYTF. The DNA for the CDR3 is TGTGCCAGCAGCCAAGTACTACTACAGGGGGCAAAATATGGCTACACCTTC.

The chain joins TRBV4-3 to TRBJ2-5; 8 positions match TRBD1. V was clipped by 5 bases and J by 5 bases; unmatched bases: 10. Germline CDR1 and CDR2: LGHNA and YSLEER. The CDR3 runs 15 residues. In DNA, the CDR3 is TGCGCCAGCAGCAGACGGACAGGGCGAATGGAGACCCAGTACTTC. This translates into CASSRRTGRMETQYF.

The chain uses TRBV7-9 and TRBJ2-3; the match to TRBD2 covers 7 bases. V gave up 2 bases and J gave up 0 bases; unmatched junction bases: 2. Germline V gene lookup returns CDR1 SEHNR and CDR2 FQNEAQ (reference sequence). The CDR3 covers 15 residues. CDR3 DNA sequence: TGTGCCAGCAGCTTACTCGGGGGGAGCACAGATACGCAGTATTTT. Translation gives CASSLLGGSTDTQYF.

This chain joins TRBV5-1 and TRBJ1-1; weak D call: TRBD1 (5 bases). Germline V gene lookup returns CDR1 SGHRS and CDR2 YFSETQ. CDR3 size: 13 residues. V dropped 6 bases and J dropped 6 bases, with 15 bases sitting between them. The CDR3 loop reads CASTFGRGSEAFF. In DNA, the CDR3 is TGCGCCAGCACCTTTGGGAGGGGCTCTGAAGCTTTCTTT.

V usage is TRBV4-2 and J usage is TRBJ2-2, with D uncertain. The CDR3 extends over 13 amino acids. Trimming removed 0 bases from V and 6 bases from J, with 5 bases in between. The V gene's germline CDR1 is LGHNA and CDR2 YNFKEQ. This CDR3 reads CASSQEWAGELFF. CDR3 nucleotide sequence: TGTGCCAGCAGCCAAGAATGGGCCGGGGAGCTGTTTTTT.

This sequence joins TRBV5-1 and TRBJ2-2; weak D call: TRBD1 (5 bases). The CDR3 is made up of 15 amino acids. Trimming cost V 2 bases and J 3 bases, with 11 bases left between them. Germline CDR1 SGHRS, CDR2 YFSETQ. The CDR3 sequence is CASSFLDSYTGELFF. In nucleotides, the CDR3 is TGCGCCAGCAGCTTTCTTGACAGCTACACCGGGGAGCTGTTTTTT. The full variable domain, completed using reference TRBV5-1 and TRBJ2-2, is KAGVTQTPRYLIKTRGQQVTLSCSPISGHRSVSWYQQTPGQGLQFLFEYFSETQRNKGNFPGRFSGRQFSNSRSEMNVSTLELGDSALYLCASSFLDSYTGELFFGEGSRLTVL.

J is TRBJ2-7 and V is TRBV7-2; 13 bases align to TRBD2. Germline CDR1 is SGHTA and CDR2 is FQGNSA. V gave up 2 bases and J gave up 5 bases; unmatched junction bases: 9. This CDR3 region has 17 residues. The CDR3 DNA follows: TGTGCCAGCAGCTTAATCTCCGGACTAGCGGGAGCAAACGAGCAGTACTTC. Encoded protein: CASSLISGLAGANEQYF. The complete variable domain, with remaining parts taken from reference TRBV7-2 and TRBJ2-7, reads GAGVSQSPSNKVTEKGKDVELRCDPISGHTALYWYRQSLGQGLEFLIYFQGNSAPDKSGLPSDRFSAERTGGSVSTLTIQRTQQEDSAVYLCASSLISGLAGANEQYFGPGTRLTVT.

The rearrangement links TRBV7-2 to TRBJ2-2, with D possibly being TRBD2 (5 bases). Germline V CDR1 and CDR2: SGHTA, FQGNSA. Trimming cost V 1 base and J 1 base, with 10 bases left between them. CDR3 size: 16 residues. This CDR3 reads CASSLESGLNTGELFF. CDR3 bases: TGTGCCAGCAGCTTAGAAAGCGGCCTGAACACCGGGGAGCTGTTTTTT.

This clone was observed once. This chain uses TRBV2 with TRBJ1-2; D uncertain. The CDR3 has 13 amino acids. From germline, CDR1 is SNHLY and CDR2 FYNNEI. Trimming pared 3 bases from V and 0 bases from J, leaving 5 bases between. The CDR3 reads CASSERANYGYTF. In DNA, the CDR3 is TGTGCCAGCAGTGAGAGGGCTAACTATGGCTACACCTTC.

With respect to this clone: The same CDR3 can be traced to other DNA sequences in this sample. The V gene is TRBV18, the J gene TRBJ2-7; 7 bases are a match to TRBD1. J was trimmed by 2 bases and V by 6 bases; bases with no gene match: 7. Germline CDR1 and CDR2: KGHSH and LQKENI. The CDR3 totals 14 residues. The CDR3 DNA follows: TGTGCCAGCTCCCCGAGACAGGGAACCTACGAGCAGTACGTC. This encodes CASSPRQGTYEQYV.

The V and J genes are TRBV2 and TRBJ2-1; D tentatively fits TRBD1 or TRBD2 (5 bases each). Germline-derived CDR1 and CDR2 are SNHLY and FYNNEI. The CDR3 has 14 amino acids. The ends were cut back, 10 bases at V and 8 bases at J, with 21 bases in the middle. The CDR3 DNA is TGTGCCACCATGGACCAGGGTGGGAGTGATGAGCAGTTCTTC. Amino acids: CATMDQGGSDEQFF.

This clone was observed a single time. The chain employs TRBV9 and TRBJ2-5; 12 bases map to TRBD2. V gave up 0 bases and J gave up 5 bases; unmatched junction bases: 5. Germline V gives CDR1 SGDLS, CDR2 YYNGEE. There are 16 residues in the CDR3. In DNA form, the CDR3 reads TGTGCCAGCAGCGTAGGACTAGCGGGAGATGGGGAGACCCAGTACTTC. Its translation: CASSVGLAGDGETQYF.

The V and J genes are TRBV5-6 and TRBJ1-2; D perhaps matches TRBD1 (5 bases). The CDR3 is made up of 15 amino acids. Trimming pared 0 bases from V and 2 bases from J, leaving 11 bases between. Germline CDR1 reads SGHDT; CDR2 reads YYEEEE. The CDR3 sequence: CASSLAGRWNYGYTF. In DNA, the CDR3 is TGTGCCAGCAGCTTGGCGGGACGGTGGAACTATGGCTACACCTTC.

The CDR3 sequence: CASSQFRGYTDTEAFF. DNA of the CDR3: TGTGCCAGCAGCCAATTTCGTGGATATACGGACACTGAAGCTTTCTTT. The chain has TRBV14 and TRBJ1-1; no clear D. The germline V and J ends were trimmed by 2 bases and 3 bases, with 16 bases remaining between them. Germline-derived CDR1 and CDR2 are SGHDN and FVKESK. The CDR3 totals 16 residues.

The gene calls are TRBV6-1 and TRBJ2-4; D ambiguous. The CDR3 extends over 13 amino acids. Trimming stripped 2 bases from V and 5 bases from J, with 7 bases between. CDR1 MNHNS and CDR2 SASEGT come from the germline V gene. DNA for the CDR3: TGTGCCAGCAGTGAAATTACGGAAAACATTCAGTACTTC. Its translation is CASSEITENIQYF.

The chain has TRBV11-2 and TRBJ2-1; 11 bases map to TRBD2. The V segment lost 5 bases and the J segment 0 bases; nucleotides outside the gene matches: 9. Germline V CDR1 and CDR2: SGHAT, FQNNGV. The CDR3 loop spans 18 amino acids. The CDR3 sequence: CASSASGGLRSSYNEQFF. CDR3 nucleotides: TGTGCCAGCAGCGCTAGCGGGGGGCTTCGCAGCTCCTACAATGAGCAGTTCTTC.